The subject of this entry is one T cell receptor beta chain. Antigen specificity is unknown. This sample was taken from a study of CD8 T cells in Susac syndrome. Turning to the study itself: At blood draw, Susac syndrome patients were therapy-naive, on corticosteroids, or on intravenous immunoglobulin alone.

Trimming cost V 0 bases and J 2 bases, with 13 bases left between them. The V gene's germline CDR1 is MGHRA and CDR2 YSYEKL. This CDR3 is built from 17 residues. Random hexamers primed reverse transcription of about 0.5 to 1 ug RNA. The amplification used immunoSEQ multiplex PCR on TCR beta CDR3; it spanned 54 Vbeta and 13 Jbeta. Each CDR3 protein is one row after TCRdb ran MiXCR on the immunoSEQ multiplex PCR reads. The table includes roughly 84,000 distinct CDR3 sequences, roughly 96% detected once. Study-level points and caveats: Roughly 5 Susac-specific public clones appeared in CD8+ TEMRA repertoires, and around 16 in total CD8+ repertoires.

Bulk CD8+ and CD4+ cells came from magnetic negative isolation; CD8+ TEMRA by FACS. The specimen was CD8+ T cells from PBMCs. This chain uses TRBV4-1 with TRBJ2-2, with D perhaps matching TRBD1 (6 bases). The receptor was derived from a human donor with Susac syndrome. The CDR3 region has the DNA TGCGCCAGCAGCCAAGAGGGGGCAATTGGCAACACCGGGGAGCTGTTTTTT. As protein: CASSQEGAIGNTGELFF.